This T cell receptor beta chain was retrieved from a study of control samples from healthy donors and cancer patients. The protocol was immunoSEQ multiplex PCR, while the TCRdb copy is restricted to in-frame clones and leaves out a portion. The sample lists some 120,000 clones; roughly 86% were seen once. Trimming removed 4 bases from V and 4 bases from J, with 16 bases in between. Germline V CDR1 and CDR2: MGHRA, YSYEKL. This CDR3 contains 15 residues. Sequenced: blood. This TCR came from a man aged 60 to 69 in good health. This chain uses TRBV4-1 with TRBJ1-2; D is ambiguous. CDR3 region: CASSRLQMPSYGYTF. The CDR3, as DNA: TGCGCCAGCAGCCGACTACAAATGCCTTCCTATGGCTACACCTTC.